The source of this TCR beta chain is a study of STAT5B mutations in CD4+ large granular lymphocyte leukemia. General observations from the study: Without HLA matching, higher CD4+ than CD8+ T-LGLL clonality could reflect small sample size.

Using immunoSEQ multiplex PCR, the repertoire was profiled, and TCRdb retains in-frame clones only, with some absent. The table has about 26,000 clones, roughly 79% seen once. In the case of this clone: Its antigen is unidentified.

Material for sequencing was CD4+ T cells from blood buffy coats. This receptor was identified in a human donor in good health.

The CDR3 DNA reads TGTGCCAGCACTCCGGACAGGGGGCGGTACGAGCAGTACTTC. Amino acid sequence: CASTPDRGRYEQYF. The chain recombines TRBV2 with TRBJ2-7; 11 nucleotides align to TRBD1. The length of the CDR3 is 14 residues. Trimming cost V 7 bases and J 4 bases; bases outside gene matches: 6. The germline gives CDR1 SNHLY, CDR2 FYNNEI.